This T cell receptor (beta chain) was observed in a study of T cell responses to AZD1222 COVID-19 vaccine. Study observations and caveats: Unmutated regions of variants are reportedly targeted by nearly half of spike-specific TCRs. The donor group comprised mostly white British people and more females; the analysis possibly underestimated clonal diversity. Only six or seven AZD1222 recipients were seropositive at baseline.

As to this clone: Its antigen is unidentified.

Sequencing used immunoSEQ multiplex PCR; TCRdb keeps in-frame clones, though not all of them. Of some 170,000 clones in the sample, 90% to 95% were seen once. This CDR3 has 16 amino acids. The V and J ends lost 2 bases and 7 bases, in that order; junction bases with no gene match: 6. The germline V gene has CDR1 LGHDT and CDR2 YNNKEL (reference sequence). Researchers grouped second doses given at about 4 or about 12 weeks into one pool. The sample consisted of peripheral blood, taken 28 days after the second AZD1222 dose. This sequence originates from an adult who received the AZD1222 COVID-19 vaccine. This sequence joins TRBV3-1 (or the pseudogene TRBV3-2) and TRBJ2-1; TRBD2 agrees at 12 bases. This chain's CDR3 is CASSQTTSGRRNEQFF. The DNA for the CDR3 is TGTGCCAGCAGCCAAACTACTAGCGGGAGGAGGAATGAGCAGTTCTTC.